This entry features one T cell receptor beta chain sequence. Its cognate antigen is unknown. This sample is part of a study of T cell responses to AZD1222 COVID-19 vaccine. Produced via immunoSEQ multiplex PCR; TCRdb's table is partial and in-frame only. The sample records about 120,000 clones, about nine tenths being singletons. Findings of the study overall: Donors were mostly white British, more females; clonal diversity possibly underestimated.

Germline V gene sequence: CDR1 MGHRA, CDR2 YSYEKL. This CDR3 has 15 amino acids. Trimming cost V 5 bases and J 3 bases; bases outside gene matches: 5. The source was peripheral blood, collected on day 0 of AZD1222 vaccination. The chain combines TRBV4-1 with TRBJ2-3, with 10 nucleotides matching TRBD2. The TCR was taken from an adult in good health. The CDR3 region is CASSSSGGGTDTQYF. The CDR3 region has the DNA TGCGCCAGCAGCTCTAGCGGGGGCGGGACAGATACGCAGTATTTT.